The present entry profiles one T cell receptor (beta chain) with its context. Its antigen is undetermined. The CDR3 spans 17 residues. Trimming left V 3 bases short and J 6 bases short, with 18 bases between. Germline V gene lookup returns CDR1 SEHNR and CDR2 FQNEAQ (reference sequence). This entry belongs to a study of cytomegalovirus exposure and HLA in healthy donors. Study-level points and caveats: Analyzed later, most CMV-associated TCR beta chains appeared HLA-restricted. Sequencing likely caused a cluster of highly shared sequence variants. Previously analyzed data showed that most TCR beta V segments were productive at a frequency of about 87% or about 30%.

The PCR ran on 60 Vbeta and 13 Jbeta primers. Using immunoSEQ multiplex PCR, the repertoire was profiled, and TCRdb retains in-frame clones only, with some absent. This table holds about 89,000 clones, 77% found once. The rearrangement joins TRBV7-9 to TRBJ1-6, with D possibly matching TRBD1 (6 bases). Specimen: PBMCs. This TCR was sampled from a young man in good health and CMV-seronegative. The CDR3 loop reads CASSLYEGGPFNSPLHF. CDR3 sequence (DNA): TGTGCCAGCAGCTTGTACGAAGGGGGTCCCTTTAATTCACCCCTCCACTTT.